The clone carrying this T cell receptor (beta chain) was observed a few times. The antigen remains unidentified. This sample is part of a study of CD8+CD57+ T cells in acquired aplastic anemia. Study-level background: Yields of DNA that came from sorted CD4+ and CD8+ cells averaged roughly 3 ug.

Germline CDR1 SGHAT, CDR2 FQNNGV. This CDR3 comprises 18 residues. V was pared by 1 base and J by 4 bases, with 13 bases of the junction left unmatched. The template for TCR beta VDJ and CDR3 sequence profiling was genomic DNA. TCRdb reprocessed the reads with MiXCR, giving one entry per CDR3 protein. The top ten hold 7% to 10% of the sample, which has roughly 240,000 distinct CDR3 sequences, about 44% seen once. Flow cytometry had shown expanded CD8+CD57+ cells in the patients chosen for sequencing. The diagnosis in all patients was severe acquired aplastic anemia. Blood was sampled before the patients had received any therapy. General study points: Researchers report that about 28 CD8+ CDR3 sequences appeared in both patients and controls.

The chain uses TRBV11-2 and TRBJ1-1, with 9 bases matching TRBD1. What was sequenced was sorted CD4+, CD8+, or CD8+CD57+ T cells (not recorded which) from PBMCs. The origin of this receptor is a human donor with aplastic anemia. The CDR3 here is CASSLGGGQGRFSTEAFF. Here the CDR3 DNA reads TGTGCCAGCAGCTTAGGGGGGGGACAGGGTCGTTTTAGCACTGAAGCTTTCTTT. Variable domain in full (rest from reference TRBV11-2 and TRBJ1-1): EAGVAQSPRYKIIEKRQSVAFWCNPISGHATLYWYQQILGQGPKLLIQFQNNGVVDDSQLPKDRFSAERLKGVDSTLKIQPAKLEDSAVYLCASSLGGGQGRFSTEAFFGQGTRLTVV.